The 9 T cell receptor beta chains below come from one sample, sequenced in a study of T cells after yellow fever vaccination. TCRdb recomputed calls from the 5' RACE reads with MiXCR, one row per CDR3 protein. The table shows a few hundred thousand distinct CDR3 sequences, with 6.8% occurring only once. Sequenced here: PBMCs, sampled about 41 days after the first yellow fever vaccination. The source is a man in his late teens or twenties who received the YFV17D yellow fever vaccine.

This rearrangement joins TRBV5-1 to TRBJ1-3; TRBD1 might be the D (5 bases). CDR3 length: 14 residues. In germline, CDR1 is SGHRS, CDR2 YFSETQ. V was trimmed by 2 bases and J by 2 bases, leaving 8 bases between them. The CDR3 protein is CASSLQEAGNTIYF. CDR3 in DNA: TGCGCCAGCAGCTTACAGGAAGCTGGAAACACCATATATTTT.

This clonotype turned up a few times. This chain uses TRBV10-2 with TRBJ2-2; TRBD2 aligns across 7 bases. This CDR3 comprises 14 residues. Germline V gene lookup returns CDR1 WSHSY and CDR2 SAAADI. The V and J ends lost 4 bases and 6 bases, in that order; junction bases with no gene match: 5. The CDR3 DNA reads TGCGCCAGCAGTGTAACTAGCGACGCCGGGGAGCTGTTTTTT. Protein product: CASSVTSDAGELFF.

The CDR3 protein is CASRLKYSGDEQFF. CDR3 coding DNA: TGTGCCAGCAGATTAAAATACTCGGGCGATGAGCAGTTCTTC. The chain links TRBV7-2 to TRBJ2-1; D call uncertain. CDR1 and CDR2 from the germline V gene are SGHTA and FQGNSA. The ends were cut back, 6 bases at V and 8 bases at J, with 17 bases in the middle. The CDR3 loop spans 14 amino acids.

This clonotype showed up just once. V gene TRBV30 combines with J gene TRBJ2-7; D is tentatively TRBD1 or TRBD2 (5 bases each). CDR3 length: 14 residues. With 3 bases removed from V and 2 bases from J, the gap between germline ends came to 14 bases. Germline CDR1 GTSNPN, CDR2 SVGIG (reference sequence). In DNA, the CDR3 is TGTGCCTGGAGCTGGCGGGTAGGGGCCTACGAGCAGTACTTC. This encodes CAWSWRVGAYEQYF.

The chain recombines TRBV7-9 with TRBJ2-7, with D possibly TRBD1 on 5 matching bases. Trimming pared 1 base from V and 3 bases from J, leaving 16 bases between. The germline V gene encodes CDR1 SEHNR and CDR2 FQNEAQ (reference sequence). This CDR3 is 16 amino acids long. CDR3 sequence: CASSLGETRAGYEQYF. The DNA for the CDR3 is TGTGCCAGCAGCTTAGGAGAGACCAGGGCCGGCTACGAGCAGTACTTC.

This clonotype was seen a handful of times. V gene TRBV3-1 combines with J gene TRBJ1-2; no clear D gene. Germline V gene sequence: CDR1 LGHDT, CDR2 YNNKEL (reference sequence). Trimming removed 0 bases from V and 3 bases from J, with 14 bases in between. The CDR3 is 16 amino acids. CDR3 amino acids: CASSQDRQLHDYGYTF. For the CDR3, the DNA is TGTGCCAGCAGCCAAGATAGACAACTCCATGACTATGGCTACACCTTC. The full variable domain, in which reference TRBV3-1 and TRBJ1-2 provide the parts outside the CDR3, is DTAVSQTPKYLVTQMGNDKSIKCEQNLGHDTMYWYKQDSKKFLKIMFSYNNKELIINETVPNRFSPKSPDKAHLNLHINSLELGDSAVYFCASSQDRQLHDYGYTFGSGTRLTVV.

The chain is built from TRBV5-4 and TRBJ1-1, with TRBD1 identical over 10 bases. The germline V gene encodes CDR1 SGHNT and CDR2 YYREEE (reference sequence). V shed 5 bases, J shed 4 bases, and the junction held 11 bases outside the gene matches. The CDR3 consists of 16 residues. The CDR3 region is CASRRTGTGVPTEAFF. CDR3 DNA: TGTGCCAGCAGGCGTACCGGGACAGGGGTCCCCACTGAAGCTTTCTTT.

This clonotype appeared many times. This chain connects TRBV5-1 to TRBJ2-1; D unclear. Deletions cut 4 bases from V and 2 bases from J, with 10 bases between. Germline V gene data show CDR1 as SGHRS and CDR2 as YFSETQ. This CDR3 is built from 14 residues. CDR3 in amino acids: CASSVKGPYNEQFF. Here the CDR3 DNA reads TGCGCCAGCAGCGTTAAAGGCCCCTACAATGAGCAGTTCTTC.

The gene calls are TRBV12-3 or TRBV12-4 and TRBJ1-1, with no clear D. There are 12 residues in the CDR3. Trimming removed 2 bases at V and 7 bases at J, with 8 bases between. This CDR3 reads CASSLFYSEAFF. DNA of the CDR3: TGTGCCAGCAGTTTATTTTACAGTGAAGCTTTCTTT.